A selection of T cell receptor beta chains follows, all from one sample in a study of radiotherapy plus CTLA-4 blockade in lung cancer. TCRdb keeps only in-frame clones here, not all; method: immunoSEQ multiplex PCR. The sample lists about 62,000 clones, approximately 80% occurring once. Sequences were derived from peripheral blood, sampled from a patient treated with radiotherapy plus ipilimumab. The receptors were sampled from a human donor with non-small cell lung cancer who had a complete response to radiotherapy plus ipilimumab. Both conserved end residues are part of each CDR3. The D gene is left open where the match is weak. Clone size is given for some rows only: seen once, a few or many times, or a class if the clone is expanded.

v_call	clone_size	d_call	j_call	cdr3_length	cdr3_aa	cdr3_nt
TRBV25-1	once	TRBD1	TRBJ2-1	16	CASSAADRGLWNEQFF	TGTGCCAGCAGTGCCGCGGACAGGGGGTTGTGGAATGAGCAGTTCTTC
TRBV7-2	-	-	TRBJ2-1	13	CASSNTNYNEQFF	TGTGCCAGCAGCAACACTAACTACAATGAGCAGTTCTTC
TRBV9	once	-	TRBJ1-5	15	CASSVGLDGNQPQHF	TGTGCCAGCAGCGTAGGATTGGACGGCAATCAGCCCCAGCATTTT
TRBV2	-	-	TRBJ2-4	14	CASRAILAKNIQYF	TGTGCCAGCAGGGCCATTCTAGCCAAAAACATTCAGTACTTC
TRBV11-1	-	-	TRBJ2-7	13	CASSAPSSYEQYF	TGTGCCAGCAGCGCCCCCTCATCATACGAGCAGTACTTC
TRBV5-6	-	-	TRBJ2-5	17	CASSGITGEGPPETQYF	TGTGCCAGCAGTGGTATTACAGGAGAGGGCCCACCGGAGACCCAGTACTTC
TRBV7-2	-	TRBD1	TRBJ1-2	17	CASSLVFVGQRVYGYTF	TGTGCCAGCAGCTTAGTCTTTGTGGGACAGAGAGTCTATGGCTACACCTTC
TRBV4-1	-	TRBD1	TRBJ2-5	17	CASSQRGYRGSGETQYF	TGCGCCAGCAGCCAACGCGGCTACAGGGGGTCGGGGGAGACCCAGTACTTC
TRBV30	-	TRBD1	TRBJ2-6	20	CAWSVGRGLYLSSGANVLTF	TGTGCCTGGAGTGTTGGCAGGGGGCTCTATTTGAGCTCTGGGGCCAACGTCCTGACTTTC
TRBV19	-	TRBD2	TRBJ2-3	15	CASGGTSGRSDTQYF	TGTGCCAGTGGAGGGACTAGCGGGAGGTCAGATACGCAGTATTTT
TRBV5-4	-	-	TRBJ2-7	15	CASSSPSGAAYEQYF	TGTGCCAGCAGCTCCCCGTCGGGAGCGGCCTACGAGCAGTACTTC